The rows below give T cell receptor beta chains drawn from one sample of a study of T-cell reconstitution after alpha-beta-depleted transplantation in children. One entry per CDR3 protein, called by TCRdb with MiXCR from the PCR reads. The sample consists of approximately 1,000,000 distinct CDR3 sequences, around 30% of them appearing once. This sample comprised PBMCs, mostly from graft donor cells, obtained 360 days after TCRalphabeta/CD19-depleted stem cell transplant. The receptors here all came from a boy under three years old who had a stem cell transplant for SCID, so the T cells may come from the graft donor. Both conserved end residues are part of each CDR3. The D gene is left open where the match is weak. The size of a clone is reported for some rows only, either as once, few or many, or as a class for expanded clones.

cdr3_aa | cdr3_nt | clone_size | d_call | j_call | v_call
CASRGQPYEQYF | TGTGCCAGCAGGGGACAGCCCTACGAGCAGTACTTC | few | TRBD1 | TRBJ2-7 | TRBV12-3/TRBV12-4
CANSQEPSGGDWGTQYF | TGCGCCAACAGCCAAGAGCCAAGCGGGGGGGATTGGGGTACGCAGTATTTT | . | TRBD2 | TRBJ2-3 | TRBV4-1
CSSPRGTSSYNEQFF | TGCAGTTCTCCTCGGGGGACTAGCTCCTACAATGAGCAGTTCTTC | few | TRBD2 | TRBJ2-1 | TRBV20-1
CASSRHRERETQYF | TGCGCCAGCAGCCGACACCGGGAACGAGAGACCCAGTACTTC | few | . | TRBJ2-5 | TRBV5-1
CASSEGERGEETQYF | TGTGCCAGCAGTGAAGGGGAGCGGGGGGAAGAGACCCAGTACTTC | . | TRBD2 | TRBJ2-5 | TRBV2
CASSQGGTGGPNNEQFF | TGTGCCAGCAGCCAAGGGGGAACGGGGGGCCCAAACAATGAGCAGTTCTTC | . | . | TRBJ2-1 | TRBV4-2
CASSIDSDTEAFF | TGTGCCAGCAGCATTGATTCCGACACTGAAGCTTTCTTT | . | . | TRBJ1-1 | TRBV6-1
CASSPGPPVIGYTF | TGCGCCAGCAGCCCCGGGCCTCCCGTCATCGGCTACACCTTC | once | . | TRBJ1-2 | TRBV5-1
CASRGRSNYGYTF | TGTGCCAGCCGGGGCCGATCTAACTATGGCTACACCTTC | many | . | TRBJ1-2 | TRBV6-2/TRBV6-3
CATSRWGDSLTEAFF | TGTGCCACCAGCAGATGGGGGGACAGTCTAACTGAAGCTTTCTTT | . | TRBD1 | TRBJ1-1 | TRBV15
CASSYSTSGQGSGYTF | TGTGCCAGCAGTTACTCAACCTCAGGGCAAGGCTCTGGCTACACCTTC | . | . | TRBJ1-2 | TRBV6-5
CASSRTGTSGKETQYF | TGTGCCAGCAGTCGCACCGGGACTAGCGGGAAAGAGACCCAGTACTTC | . | TRBD2 | TRBJ2-5 | TRBV12-3/TRBV12-4
CASSEGRVAADTQYF | TGTGCCAGCAGTGAAGGCAGGGTTGCCGCAGATACGCAGTATTTT | . | . | TRBJ2-3 | TRBV2
CASSHVQGLNTEAFF | TGCGCCAGCAGCCATGTACAGGGGCTGAACACTGAAGCTTTCTTT | . | TRBD1 | TRBJ1-1 | TRBV4-1
CATSRDKGNQPQHF | TGTGCCACCAGCAGAGACAAAGGCAATCAGCCCCAGCATTTT | . | . | TRBJ1-5 | TRBV15
CAWSGGYEQYF | TGTGCCTGGAGTGGTGGCTACGAGCAGTACTTC | many | . | TRBJ2-7 | TRBV30
CASSFLIGSTGYFNEKLFF | TGTGCCAGCAGCTTTTTAATCGGGTCAACAGGTTACTTTAATGAAAAACTGTTTTTT | . | . | TRBJ1-4 | TRBV11-1
CASSGAGTANEKLFF | TGCGCCAGCAGCGGGGCCGGGACAGCAAATGAAAAACTGTTTTTT | few | TRBD1 | TRBJ1-4 | TRBV5-1
CASSPHVEGWFGYTF | TGTGCCAGCAGTCCCCACGTCGAGGGGTGGTTCGGCTACACCTTC | . | . | TRBJ1-2 | TRBV27
CASSPDGDDEQYF | TGTGCCAGCAGTCCGGACGGAGATGACGAGCAGTACTTC | . | . | TRBJ2-7 | TRBV12-3/TRBV12-4
CASSPTSGGWYEQYF | TGTGCCAGCTCACCAACTAGCGGGGGATGGTACGAGCAGTACTTC | . | TRBD2 | TRBJ2-7 | TRBV18
CASSQAIPYEQYF | TGCGCCAGCAGCCAGGCGATCCCCTACGAGCAGTACTTC | few | . | TRBJ2-7 | TRBV4-3
CASSRGPASNEKLFF | TGTGCCAGCAGCCGAGGGCCGGCATCTAATGAAAAACTGTTTTTT | . | . | TRBJ1-4 | TRBV6-1
CSAWTSGGKSSYEQYF | TGCAGTGCTTGGACTAGCGGGGGGAAGAGCTCCTACGAGCAGTACTTC | . | TRBD2 | TRBJ2-7 | TRBV20-1
CASSESGGNTEAFF | TGTGCCAGCAGTGAATCCGGGGGGAACACTGAAGCTTTCTTT | few | . | TRBJ1-1 | TRBV2
CASSLALSGRQETQYF | TGTGCCAGCAGCTTAGCCCTGTCAGGGAGGCAGGAGACCCAGTACTTC | . | . | TRBJ2-5 | TRBV7-9
CASSQTGAHSGANVLTF | TGTGCCAGCAGTCAGACAGGGGCGCACTCTGGGGCCAACGTCCTGACTTTC | . | TRBD1 | TRBJ2-6 | TRBV7-2
CCASGTNREAMTDTQYF | TGCTGTGCTAGTGGAACCAACAGGGAGGCCATGACAGATACGCAGTATTTT | . | . | TRBJ2-3 | TRBV20-1
CASSLSAQTYNEQFF | TGTGCCAGCAGCTTATCGGCACAAACCTACAATGAGCAGTTCTTC | . | . | TRBJ2-1 | TRBV7-3
CASSRSGGQYEQYF | TGTGCCAGCAGCCGGTCAGGGGGCCAATACGAGCAGTACTTC | . | TRBD1 | TRBJ2-7 | TRBV25-1
CASSLVGSSNQPQHF | TGTGCCAGCAGTTTGGTGGGGTCTAGCAATCAGCCCCAGCATTTT | many | . | TRBJ1-5 | TRBV12-3/TRBV12-4
CASSFFPGQNNEQFF | TGCGCCAGCAGCTTTTTTCCGGGACAGAACAATGAGCAGTTCTTC | few | TRBD1 | TRBJ2-1 | TRBV5-1
CSVVRAGEETQYF | TGCAGCGTGGTACGAGCGGGGGAAGAGACCCAGTACTTC | few | TRBD2 | TRBJ2-5 | TRBV29-1
CSAPGQPNEKLFF | TGCAGTGCCCCGGGACAGCCAAATGAAAAACTGTTTTTT | . | TRBD1 | TRBJ1-4 | TRBV20-1
CASSSTGEAYEQYF | TGCGCCAGCAGCTCGACAGGGGAAGCCTACGAGCAGTACTTC | . | TRBD1 | TRBJ2-7 | TRBV5-1
CSVSSSTDTQYF | TGCAGTGTTTCATCGAGCACAGATACGCAGTATTTT | . | . | TRBJ2-3 | TRBV20-1
CASSSPSGASYNEQFF | TGCGCCAGCAGCTCTCCTAGCGGGGCGTCCTACAATGAGCAGTTCTTC | . | TRBD2 | TRBJ2-1 | TRBV5-1
CSVQPPIDRERETQYF | TGCAGCGTTCAACCACCCATAGACAGGGAGCGGGAGACCCAGTACTTC | . | TRBD1 | TRBJ2-5 | TRBV29-1
CATRGLAGTDTQYF | TGTGCCACCAGGGGACTAGCGGGCACAGATACGCAGTATTTT | many | TRBD2 | TRBJ2-3 | TRBV2
CASSLTAGVAGELFF | TGTGCCAGCAGCTTAACGGCCGGGGTGGCCGGGGAGCTGTTTTTT | few | . | TRBJ2-2 | TRBV7-9
CASSSLFEGEYEQYF | TGTGCCAGCAGTTCCCTGTTTGAAGGGGAGTACGAGCAGTACTTC | . | . | TRBJ2-7 | TRBV28
CSVPKGEQGASEQYF | TGCAGCGTCCCCAAGGGGGAACAGGGGGCGAGCGAGCAGTACTTC | . | TRBD1 | TRBJ2-7 | TRBV29-1
CSARVTTSEQYF | TGCAGTGCTAGAGTTACAACATCCGAGCAGTACTTC | . | . | TRBJ2-7 | TRBV20-1
CASSQGSNEKLFF | TGCGCCAGCAGCCAAGGCAGCAATGAAAAACTGTTTTTT | few | . | TRBJ1-4 | TRBV4-3
CASSSGQGPSSPLHF | TGTGCCAGCAGCTCAGGACAGGGGCCGAGCTCACCCCTCCACTTT | . | TRBD1 | TRBJ1-6 | TRBV7-9
CASSYWTGNQPQHF | TGTGCCAGCAGTTATTGGACAGGCAATCAGCCCCAGCATTTT | . | . | TRBJ1-5 | TRBV6-2/TRBV6-3
CASSELGIWSGPLHF | TGTGCCAGCAGTGAATTGGGTATTTGGTCGGGACCCCTCCACTTT | few | . | TRBJ1-6 | TRBV6-1
CASSQDRTGPRVTDTQYF | TGCGCCAGCAGCCAAGATCGGACAGGGCCAAGGGTCACAGATACGCAGTATTTT | . | TRBD1 | TRBJ2-3 | TRBV4-1
CASSFVLGQFF | TGTGCCAGCAGCTTTGTTTTGGGGCAGTTCTTC | . | . | TRBJ2-1 | TRBV7-2
CASSLWGWTSTDTQYF | TGTGCCAGCAGCTTGTGGGGGTGGACTAGCACAGATACGCAGTATTTT | . | . | TRBJ2-3 | TRBV5-6
CASSLQGYYSYEQYF | TGTGCCAGCAGTTTACAGGGCTACTACTCCTACGAGCAGTACTTC | few | . | TRBJ2-7 | TRBV12-3/TRBV12-4